The entry below gives a single TCR beta chain sequence along with its context. Measured with immunoSEQ multiplex PCR; TCRdb has only the in-frame clones, and not every one. The repertoire has about 72,000 clones, about nine tenths of them found once; the top ten carry 0.42%. This sample was included in a study of technical replicates of blood from a handful of donors. The CDR3 consists of 11 residues. The germline gives CDR1 SGHDT, CDR2 YYEEEE. The V end was cut by 3 bases, the J end by 13 bases, with 11 bases between. The sequence was obtained from a human donor in good health. The sequenced sample consisted of T cells isolated from PBMCs. The chain has TRBV5-6 and TRBJ2-4, with a tentative D call TRBD1 (5 bases). For the CDR3, the DNA is TGTGCCAGCAGCTATGACAGCAAACAGTACTTC. As protein: CASSYDSKQYF.